This TCR beta chain comes out of a study of blood T cell repertoires in COVID-19. Study overall: PBMCs, B-cell-depleted T cells, or T cells were the source of the cDNA or gDNA that made up the material.

CDR1 and CDR2 (germline): MNHEY, SMNVEV (reference sequence). J was trimmed by 11 bases and V by 4 bases; bases with no gene match: 15. CDR3 size: 15 residues. Measured with immunoSEQ multiplex PCR; TCRdb has only the in-frame clones, and not every one. The sample has almost 250,000 clones, roughly 88% seen once. This clone was picked up one time. The sequenced sample was peripheral blood. V usage is TRBV27 and J usage is TRBJ1-2; 8 bases line up with TRBD1. This sequence was found in a woman of 80 years or more with COVID-19, enrolled during active disease. The CDR3 spells CASSYLGQEGLGYTF. The CDR3 nucleotides read TGTGCCAGCAGTTATTTGGGACAGGAGGGACTGGGGTACACCTTC.